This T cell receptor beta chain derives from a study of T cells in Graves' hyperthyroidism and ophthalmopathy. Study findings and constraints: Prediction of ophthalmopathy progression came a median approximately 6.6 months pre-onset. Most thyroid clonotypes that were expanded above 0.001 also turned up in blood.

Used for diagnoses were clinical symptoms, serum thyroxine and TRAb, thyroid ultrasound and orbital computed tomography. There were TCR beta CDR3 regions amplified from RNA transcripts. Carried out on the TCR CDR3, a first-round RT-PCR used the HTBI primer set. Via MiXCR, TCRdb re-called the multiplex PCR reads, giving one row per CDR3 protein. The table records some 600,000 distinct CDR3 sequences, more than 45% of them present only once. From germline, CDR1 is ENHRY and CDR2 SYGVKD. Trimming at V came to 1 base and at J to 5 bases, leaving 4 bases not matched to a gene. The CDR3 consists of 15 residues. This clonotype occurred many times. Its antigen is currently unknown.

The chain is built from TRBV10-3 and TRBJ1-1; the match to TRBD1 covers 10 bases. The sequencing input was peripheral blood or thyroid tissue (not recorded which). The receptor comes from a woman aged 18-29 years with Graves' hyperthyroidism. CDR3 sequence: CAISEWTGGETEAFF. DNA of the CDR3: TGTGCCATCAGTGAGTGGACAGGGGGTGAAACTGAAGCTTTCTTT.